This T cell receptor beta chain stems from a study of technical replicates of blood from a few donors. This clone was seen once. Profiling relied on immunoSEQ multiplex PCR, and the TCRdb table lists in-frame clones only, not all of them. This repertoire shows fewer than 85,000 clones, just under 95% found once; its top ten account for roughly 0.25%. This CDR3 spans 16 amino acids. Trimming took off 1 base at V and 4 bases at J, with 17 bases between the two ends. Germline V gives CDR1 LNHDA, CDR2 SQIVND (reference sequence). The V gene is TRBV19, the J gene TRBJ2-7, with D tentatively TRBD1 (5 bases). Sequencing input: T cells isolated from PBMCs. This TCR was sampled from a human donor in good health. The CDR3 sequence is CASSIALLRQKYEQYF. CDR3 sequence (DNA): TGTGCCAGTAGTATAGCCCTACTCAGACAGAAATACGAGCAGTACTTC.